These 6 T cell receptor beta chains came from one sample sequenced in a study of CD4+ T cells in melanoma. Sequenced by immunoSEQ multiplex PCR; TCRdb stores in-frame clones only, minus some. The data show roughly 10,000 clones, over 60% seen once. The sequenced sample was cells from a culture (not recorded whether cultured in vitro). Source of these receptors: a human donor with melanoma.

The table lists this clone with a few counts. The J gene is TRBJ2-1, the V gene TRBV5-4, with 10 bases fitting TRBD2. There are 14 residues in the CDR3. The germline CDR1 and CDR2 sequences are SGHNT and YYREEE (reference sequence). After removal of 4 bases from V and 6 bases from J, the junction contained 4 bases not matched to a gene. The CDR3 is CASSAGLASNEQFF. The CDR3 coding sequence is TGTGCCAGCAGCGCGGGACTAGCGAGCAATGAGCAGTTCTTC.

CDR3 sequence: CASSQGVQDGTEAFF. CDR3 DNA: TGCGCCAGCAGCCAAGGAGTTCAGGACGGGACTGAAGCTTTCTTT. V gene TRBV4-1 combines with J gene TRBJ1-1; D call uncertain. Germline V gene data show CDR1 as MGHRA and CDR2 as YSYEKL. Trimming cost V 1 base and J 5 bases, with 14 bases left between them. CDR3 length: 15 residues.

The chain combines TRBV5-1 with TRBJ2-1; TRBD2 is a possible D gene (5 bases). The V end lost 6 bases, the J end lost 9 bases, and 16 bases lay between the germline ends. The CDR3 length is 13 residues. Per the germline V gene, CDR1 is SGHRS and CDR2 is YFSETQ. CDR3 loop: CASTSGQEAEQFF. The CDR3, as DNA: TGCGCCAGCACCTCCGGGCAGGAGGCTGAGCAGTTCTTC.

The genes are TRBV6-1 and TRBJ2-3; TRBD1 aligns across 8 bases. The CDR3 has 15 residues. Germline assignment: CDR1 MNHNS and CDR2 SASEGT. V was clipped by 3 bases and J by 0 bases; unmatched bases: 2. The CDR3 DNA sequence: TGTGCCAGCAGTGAGACAGGGGATAGCACAGATACGCAGTATTTT. Encoded protein: CASSETGDSTDTQYF.

This clone was observed a few times. V gene TRBV19 combines with J gene TRBJ1-6, with D possibly being TRBD1 (6 bases). Trimming removed 5 bases at V and 13 bases at J, with 15 bases between. The CDR3 contains 13 residues. Germline CDR1 LNHDA, CDR2 SQIVND (reference sequence). In DNA form, the CDR3 reads TGTGCCAGTAGTCCCCGACAGGATCTCCCCCTCCACTTT. This sequence encodes CASSPRQDLPLHF.

The chain is built from TRBV5-8 and TRBJ1-2, with TRBD1 as a possible D gene (5 bases). This CDR3 region has 14 residues. CDR1 is SGHTS, CDR2 YDEGEE, per germline. Trimming removed 3 bases from V and 4 bases from J, with 13 bases in between. The CDR3 is CASSWATVIYGYTF. For the CDR3, the DNA is TGTGCCAGCAGCTGGGCGACAGTGATCTATGGCTACACCTTC.